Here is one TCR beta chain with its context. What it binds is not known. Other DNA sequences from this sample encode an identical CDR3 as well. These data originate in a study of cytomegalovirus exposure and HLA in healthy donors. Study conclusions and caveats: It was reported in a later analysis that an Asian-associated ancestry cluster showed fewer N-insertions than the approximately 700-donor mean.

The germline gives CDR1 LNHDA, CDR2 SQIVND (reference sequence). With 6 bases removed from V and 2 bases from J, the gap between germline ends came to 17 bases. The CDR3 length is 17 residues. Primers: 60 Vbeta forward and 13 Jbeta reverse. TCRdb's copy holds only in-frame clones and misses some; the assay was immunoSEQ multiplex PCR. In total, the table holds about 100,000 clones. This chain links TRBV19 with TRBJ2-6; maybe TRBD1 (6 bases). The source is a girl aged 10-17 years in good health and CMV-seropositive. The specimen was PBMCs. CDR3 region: CASSKADSTTGANVLTF. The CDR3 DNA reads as TGTGCCAGTAGCAAAGCGGACAGCACCACTGGGGCCAACGTCCTGACTTTC.